This T cell receptor beta chain was sequenced for a study of shared clonotypes between healthy human individuals. This table comes from immunoSEQ multiplex PCR, and its TCRdb copy is limited to in-frame clones, with some not included. The profile shows over 2 million clones, about 90% of them singletons. Points from the study as a whole: Blood alone was sampled, and tissue repertoires likely differ. Among a few donors, roughly 5.4% of naive CD4 clonotypes were found in common. The generation probabilities recorded for non-shared clonotypes fell below those of clonotypes shared by all four donors.

Naive CD45RA+ and memory CD45RA-negative subsets were split from CD4+ cells. Germline loops: CDR1 MDHEN, CDR2 SYDVKM. V lost 6 bases and J lost 6; bases outside the gene matches: 4. CDR3 length equals 14 residues. With regard to this clone: Its specificity is unknown. Other DNA sequences in the same sample also yield this CDR3.

The chain recombines TRBV28 with TRBJ1-5, with TRBD1 matching over 11 bases. The sample taken for sequencing was naive CD4+ T cells from PBMCs. Subset described: CD45RA+ positively selected. This TCR was sampled from a man aged 18 to 30 in good health. Some clones in this sample may be carry-over from other donors' samples. DNA of the CDR3: TGTGCCAGCAGGCGCGGGACAGGGGGTCAGCCCCAGCATTTT. Amino acids: CASRRGTGGQPQHF.